This T cell receptor (beta chain) was identified in a study of OX40 agonist ivuxolimab in advanced cancers. Looking at the study overall: Subjects had a mean age of about 60 years, with a range of 23 to 79; almost 85% were male.

The protocol was immunoSEQ multiplex PCR, while the TCRdb copy is restricted to in-frame clones and leaves out a portion. The table has roughly 89,000 clones, 90% seen once; the top ten hold over 7%. Trimming removed 8 bases from V and 2 bases from J, with 16 bases in between. Per the germline V gene, CDR1 is MDHEN and CDR2 is SYDVKM. The CDR3 is 14 amino acids. The receptor was isolated from an adult with an advanced solid tumor such as melanoma, head and neck, liver or kidney cancer. The chain has TRBV28 and TRBJ2-7, with D possibly being TRBD1 or TRBD2 (5 bases each). The sequencing used CD4+ or CD8+ T cells sorted from blood, collected in a trial of the OX40 agonist ivuxolimab. The CDR3 DNA follows: TGTGCCAGCGGGGGACGCTTGGTTGCCTACGAGCAGTACTTC. This gives the protein CASGGRLVAYEQYF.